This is a list of T cell receptor beta chains from one sample in a study of regulatory T cells in long-lasting Graves disease. TCRdb re-called the multiplex PCR reads with MiXCR, one entry per CDR3 protein. This sample has 390,000 or so distinct CDR3 sequences, with about 23% found just once. The specimen was peripheral blood mononuclear cells (PBMCs), collected when the disease was refractory, from a patient treated with antithyroid drugs. These receptor sequences come from a woman aged 40 to 49 with Graves disease. CDR3s include the opening cysteine and the closing phenylalanine or tryptophan. D genes are given only for firm matches. The size entry is marked missing in some rows and otherwise reads once, few, many or a size class.

d_call j_call v_call clone_size cdr3_aa cdr3_nt
NA TRBJ2-5 TRBV11-2 many CASSLWTRQETQYF TGTGCCAGCAGCTTATGGACTCGTCAAGAGACCCAGTACTTC
TRBD1 TRBJ2-5 TRBV7-9 NA CASSSRGTGIWETQYF TGTGCCAGCAGCTCCCGCGGGACAGGGATTTGGGAGACCCAGTACTTC
NA TRBJ2-7 TRBV5-6 NA CASSLAPESYEQYF TGTGCCAGCAGCTTGGCCCCAGAAAGCTACGAGCAGTACTTC
NA TRBJ2-7 TRBV2 many CASSESKIPSYEQYF TGTGCCAGCAGTGAGTCCAAAATTCCCTCCTACGAGCAGTACTTC
NA TRBJ1-1 TRBV5-1 NA CASSWYSNVVNTEAFF TGCGCCAGCAGCTGGTACAGCAATGTCGTGAACACTGAAGCTTTCTTT
NA TRBJ2-7 TRBV28 many CASSSSGLSYEQYF TGTGCCAGCAGTTCGTCGGGACTTTCTTACGAGCAGTACTTC
NA TRBJ1-5 TRBV7-2 few CASSLRGIGNQPQHF TGTGCCAGCAGCTTACGAGGGATCGGCAATCAGCCCCAGCATTTT
TRBD2 TRBJ2-7 TRBV28 many CASSPGTTVYEQYF TGTGCCAGCAGTCCCGGGACTACCGTTTACGAGCAGTACTTC
NA TRBJ2-5 TRBV5-1 NA CASSLRGRNQETQYF TGCGCCAGCAGCTTGCGAGGGCGAAATCAAGAGACCCAGTACTTC
NA TRBJ2-4 TRBV20-1 NA CSALEAGTTKNIQYF TGCAGTGCCCTCGAAGCCGGGACGACGAAAAACATTCAGTACTTC
TRBD2 TRBJ2-1 TRBV29-1 few CSVEGTSGQNEEQFF TGCAGCGTTGAAGGGACTAGCGGGCAGAATGAAGAGCAGTTCTTC